What follows is one T cell receptor beta chain and its context. Its antigen is not yet known. Base qualities are missing; no much larger clone stands one base away. The CDR3 regions of human TCRbeta chains were analyzed by immunosequencing. For the original study's pipeline: Repertoire TCRs were matched against a reference library of SARS-CoV-2-specific TCRs generated with the MIRA antigen-specificity platform. Breadth was defined as the fraction of unique TCRs that were SARS-CoV-2-associated, and depth was defined as the fraction of total T cells that were SARS-CoV-2-associated. Each spike-specific TCR was assigned to its reactive spike region and to a CD4 or CD8 class using the MIRA data. Log10-transformed breadth and depth values were compared by one-way ANOVA with Sidak's multiple comparisons tests. Here the immuneACCESS table is served through TCRdb, limited to in-frame sequences with V and J called. Missing clones are a known gap in these copies; in checked studies unresolved V genes cover under half, and the rest lacks a known reason. The V and J calls and the clone size are those of that table, but D and trimming were determined from the DNA. This sample is represented by approximately 110,000 clones; roughly 88% of them were singletons. The top ten hold over 5% of the sample.

This record comes from a study of T cell responses to AZD1222 COVID-19 vaccine listed by TCRdb under 2021. About the full investigation: AZD1222 recipients whose second dose came at about 4 weeks and those whose second dose came at about 12 weeks were combined into one group, since spike-specific TCR depth and breadth did not differ between the two schedules. A total of 230 to 250 trial participants underwent TCR sequencing, of whom some 210 received two doses of AZD1222 and some 26 received two doses of the MenACWY control vaccine. Trial participants were enrolled by age into 18-55, 56-69 and 70-plus year subgroups, with about 150, 28 and 57 TCR-sequenced participants respectively.

What the authors observed across the whole study: Spike-specific TCR breadth and depth rose significantly after two AZD1222 doses compared with day 0 and with MenACWY recipients. Because no samples from the day 14 peak response were available, repertoires could be characterized only after the peak T cell response. In the small 56-69-year group, the increase in depth fell short of significance, most likely because of low power. Participants were mostly white British, with more females than males. The authors suggested clonal diversity may have been underestimated. CD4 TCRs associated with the vaccine covered the entire spike protein, and the dominant responses were in regions 160-218 and 743-854. Reportedly, almost half of the unique spike-specific TCRs recognized epitopes lying outside the regions that are mutated in the B.1.351 and B.1.1.7 variants. Conclusions about previously exposed vaccinees are limited because only six or seven AZD1222 recipients were SARS-CoV-2 seropositive at baseline.

Per the germline V gene, SGDLS is the CDR1 and YYNGEE is the CDR2. The CDR3, from cysteine to phenylalanine, totals 16 residues. CDR3 DNA is the only sequence kept; it has 48 bases, read in frame from the first base. V is reduced by 0 bases and J by 4 bases, leaving a spacing of 14 bases between them. The time point label, as the study defines it: baseline before first vaccination. Vaccinee samples came from UK trials COV001 and COV002, including a single-blind randomized controlled phase 2/3 trial of AZD1222 (ChAdOx1 nCoV-19) in healthy adults. For TCRbeta chain sequencing, PBMC samples from trial participants were taken at day 0 and at day 28 after the second dose.

The TCR was taken from an adult in good health. Recombination linked TRBV9 to TRBJ2-1; possibly the D gene is TRBD2, per 6 matching bases. The sample in question was peripheral blood, obtained on day 0 of AZD1222 vaccination. The CDR3 has the sequence CASSVGGVFHYNEQFF. Read as DNA, the sequence is TGTGCCAGCAGCGTAGGGGGGGTCTTCCATTACAATGAGCAGTTCTTC.